The 18 T cell receptor beta chains presented below share a single source sample, sequenced in a study of shared clonotypes between healthy human individuals. CD45RO negativity and positive selection for CCR7 defined naive CD8 cells, a population that excluded terminally differentiated effector memory CD45RA+ cells. Libraries were prepared by immunoSEQ multiplex PCR; TCRdb keeps only in-frame clonotypes and omits some of them. This sample yields about 1,800,000 clones, of which about 95% are seen a single time; around 1% belongs to the top ten. The sequenced material came from naive CD8+ T cells sorted from blood. These receptor sequences come from a man aged 18-30 years in good health.

The V and J genes are TRBV2 and TRBJ2-5, with TRBD1 matching 7 bases. Germline CDR1 is SNHLY and CDR2 is FYNNEI. This CDR3 spans 14 amino acids. V was pared by 3 bases and J by 5 bases, with 6 bases of the junction left unmatched. The CDR3: CASSDLDRVETQYF. The DNA of the CDR3 is TGTGCCAGCAGTGACCTCGACAGGGTTGAGACCCAGTACTTC.

The V call is TRBV6-5, the J call TRBJ1-2; D perhaps matches TRBD1 (5 bases). CDR3 size: 13 residues. Germline CDR1 and CDR2: MNHEY and SVGAGI. The V gene lost 0 bases and the J gene lost 6 bases, with 8 bases spanning the gap. Written as DNA, the CDR3 is TGTGCCAGCAGTTACTCAGTAGGGGATGGCTACACCTTC. Protein: CASSYSVGDGYTF.

This chain uses TRBV7-9 with TRBJ1-1; D not certain. With 5 bases removed from V and 5 bases from J, the gap between germline ends came to 12 bases. The CDR3 covers 13 residues. Germline CDR1 SEHNR, CDR2 FQNEAQ (reference sequence). CDR3 nucleotides: TGTGCCAGCAGCCCCGGACTGAGGACTGAAGCTTTCTTT. Translation: CASSPGLRTEAFF.

V gene TRBV9 combines with J gene TRBJ1-1; D not resolved. This CDR3 comprises 14 residues. Between the trimmed V and J ends, which lost 2 bases and 4 bases, there was a span of 12 bases. Germline V gives CDR1 SGDLS, CDR2 YYNGEE. Written as DNA, the CDR3 is TGTGCCAGCAGCGTGGGGTGGGCGGTCACTGAAGCTTTCTTT. Translation: CASSVGWAVTEAFF. Full variable domain (rest looked up from reference TRBV9 and TRBJ1-1): DSGVTQTPKHLITATGQRVTLRCSPRSGDLSVYWYQQSLDQGLQFLIQYYNGEERAKGNILERFSAQQFPDLHSELNLSSLELGDSALYFCASSVGWAVTEAFFGQGTRLTVV.

This rearrangement joins TRBV9 to TRBJ2-2; the D gene could be TRBD1 or TRBD2 (5 bases each). CDR3 length equals 16 residues. The germline V gene encodes CDR1 SGDLS and CDR2 YYNGEE. The ends were cut back, 4 bases at V and 0 bases at J, with 13 bases in the middle. CDR3 in amino acids: CASSPWDDSNTGELFF. The CDR3, as DNA: TGTGCCAGCAGCCCTTGGGACGATTCGAACACCGGGGAGCTGTTTTTT.

This clone was counted only a few times. The rearrangement links TRBV2 to TRBJ1-6; TRBD1 aligns across 7 bases. V lost 11 bases to trimming and J lost 9 bases; unmatched junction nucleotides: 10. There are 13 residues in the CDR3. CDR1 and CDR2 (germline): SNHLY, FYNNEI. CDR3 nucleotide sequence: TGTGCCCGCGACAGGGATGATGGTTCACCCCTCCACTTT. Its translation is CARDRDDGSPLHF.

The chain links TRBV5-4 to TRBJ1-3; D possibly corresponds to TRBD1 (5 bases). CDR1 and CDR2 from the germline V gene are SGHNT and YYREEE (reference sequence). Trimming took off 2 bases at V and 4 bases at J, with 10 bases between the two ends. The CDR3 loop spans 14 amino acids. The CDR3 DNA follows: TGTGCCAGCAGCTTCGCGGGGGTAGGAAACACCATATATTTT. The encoded protein is CASSFAGVGNTIYF. Using reference TRBV5-4 and TRBJ1-3 for the parts outside the CDR3, the full variable domain is ETGVTQSPTHLIKTRGQQVTLRCSSQSGHNTVSWYQQALGQGPQFIFQYYREEENGRGNFPPRFSGLQFPNYSSELNVNALELDDSALYLCASSFAGVGNTIYFGEGSWLTVV.

The chain recombines TRBV4-3 with TRBJ2-1, with D possibly called TRBD1 or TRBD2 (5 bases each). The CDR3 runs to 17 residues. The germline V gene has CDR1 LGHNA and CDR2 YSLEER. V was shortened by 0 bases and J by 7 bases, with 19 bases between the two germline ends. The CDR3 DNA follows: TGCGCCAGCAGCCAAGAAGTTACCGGGACCCATATTAATGAGCAGTTCTTC. Translated: CASSQEVTGTHINEQFF.

The chain employs TRBV27 and TRBJ1-5, with TRBD1 matching over 7 bases. The V gene's germline CDR1 is MNHEY and CDR2 SMNVEV (reference sequence). The CDR3 extends over 16 amino acids. V dropped 5 bases and J dropped 1; count of bases not matched to a gene: 8. CDR3 DNA sequence: TGTGCCAGCAGTCCATCACAGGGGACGAGCAATCAGCCCCAGCATTTT. Protein: CASSPSQGTSNQPQHF.

J is TRBJ2-1 and V is TRBV5-1; tentatively, D is TRBD2 (9 bases). The V gene's germline CDR1 is SGHRS and CDR2 YFSETQ. The length of the CDR3 is 18 residues. V was cut by 4 bases and J by 4 bases, with 24 bases left in between. CDR3: CASSPGQGPSGEYNEQFF. DNA for the CDR3: TGCGCCAGCAGCCCTGGACAGGGTCCTAGCGGGGAGTACAATGAGCAGTTCTTC.

The chain uses TRBV25-1 and TRBJ1-5; D remains unclear. V lost 4 bases, J lost 0 bases, and 19 bases lay in between. CDR3 length: 18 residues. Germline CDR1 is MGHDK and CDR2 is SYGVNS. The CDR3 DNA reads TGTGCCAGCAGTGGATCCGAAGGTCAGGTTAATAGCAATCAGCCCCAGCATTTT. Its protein is CASSGSEGQVNSNQPQHF.

The chain uses TRBV5-6 and TRBJ1-2; possibly TRBD1 for D (6 bases). Per the germline V gene, CDR1 is SGHDT and CDR2 is YYEEEE. Trimming stripped 5 bases from V and 4 bases from J, with 12 bases between. This CDR3 has 13 residues. The CDR3 loop reads CASSQDSSYGYTF. CDR3 nucleotides: TGTGCCAGCAGTCAGGACAGCTCCTATGGCTACACCTTC. Looking up the rest from reference TRBV5-6 and TRBJ1-2 gives the full variable domain: DAGVTQSPTHLIKTRGQQVTLRCSPKSGHDTVSWYQQALGQGPQFIFQYYEEEERQRGNFPDRFSGHQFPNYSSELNVNALLLGDSALYLCASSQDSSYGYTFGSGTRLTVV.

The J gene is TRBJ1-3, the V gene TRBV13, with a tentative D call TRBD1 (5 bases). Germline lookup yields CDR1 PRHDT and CDR2 FYEKMQ (reference sequence). The germline V and J ends were trimmed by 4 bases and 3 bases, with 25 bases remaining between them. The CDR3 is 19 residues long. CDR3 protein: CASSYQDPRVQGFGNTIYF. The CDR3 nucleotides read TGTGCCAGCAGCTATCAAGATCCCAGGGTGCAGGGCTTTGGAAACACCATATATTTT.

The V call is TRBV27, the J call TRBJ2-1; 11 nucleotides line up with TRBD2. There are 17 residues in the CDR3. J lost 8 bases, V lost 6 bases, and 15 bases had no gene match. Germline loops: CDR1 MNHEY, CDR2 SMNVEV (reference sequence). CDR3 in amino acids: CASSLPRLAGGTDEQFF. In nucleotides, the CDR3 is TGTGCCAGCAGCTTACCCCGGCTAGCGGGGGGCACGGATGAGCAGTTCTTC.

Remarks on this clone: This sample includes further DNA sequences coding for the same CDR3. This sequence joins TRBV30 and TRBJ2-1; D gene uncertain. The CDR3 totals 12 residues. Trimming shortened V by 0 bases and J by 6 bases, and 6 bases separated the two germline ends. Germline loops: CDR1 GTSNPN, CDR2 SVGIG (reference sequence). Here the CDR3 DNA reads TGTGCCTGGAGTGTAGTATCCAATGAGCAGTTCTTC. Residues: CAWSVVSNEQFF.

The rearrangement uses TRBV9 and TRBJ1-4, with 9 bases fitting TRBD1. The CDR3 spans 15 residues. After removal of 2 bases from V and 5 bases from J, the junction contained 4 bases not matched to a gene. Germline CDR1 SGDLS, CDR2 YYNGEE. In DNA, the CDR3 is TGTGCCAGCAGCGTCACAGGGGGCGGAAATGAAAAACTGTTTTTT. This codes for CASSVTGGGNEKLFF.

This chain links TRBV27 with TRBJ1-6; D gene ambiguous. This CDR3 contains 15 residues. With 3 bases removed from V and 4 bases from J, the gap between germline ends came to 10 bases. The germline CDR1 and CDR2 sequences are MNHEY and SMNVEV (reference sequence). The CDR3 DNA is TGTGCCAGCAGTTTTGTCGCCCAGTATAATTCACCCCTCCACTTT. Encoded protein: CASSFVAQYNSPLHF.

The chain couples TRBV11-2 to TRBJ2-1; D gene uncertain. Germline V gene sequence: CDR1 SGHAT, CDR2 FQNNGV. The CDR3 runs to 16 residues. V lost 4 bases to trimming and J lost 8 bases, with 21 bases between them. The CDR3 spells CASSSPAGPAFDEQFF. The DNA for the CDR3 is TGTGCCAGCAGCTCCCCGGCTGGACCGGCGTTCGATGAGCAGTTCTTC.